These 17 T cell receptor beta chains were all obtained from the same sample, sequenced in a study of blood T cell repertoires in COVID-19. Repertoires were generated with immunoSEQ multiplex PCR, while TCRdb's copy carries only in-frame clones and drops some. The sample records about 15,000 clones, around 86% being singletons. Material: peripheral blood. Every receptor here comes from a man aged 80 or over with active or convalescent COVID-19.

The chain couples TRBV28 to TRBJ1-2; 8 bases line up with TRBD1. V dropped 5 bases and J dropped 6; count of bases not matched to a gene: 8. The CDR3 is 14 residues long. Germline CDR1 is MDHEN and CDR2 is SYDVKM. CDR3: CASSRQGIIHGYTF. DNA for the CDR3: TGTGCCAGCAGTCGACAGGGGATCATCCATGGCTACACCTTC.

The chain links TRBV5-4 to TRBJ1-4, with a tentative D call TRBD1 (6 bases). Trimming took off 3 bases at V and 0 bases at J, with 9 bases between the two ends. CDR1 is SGHNT, CDR2 YYREEE, per germline (reference sequence). The CDR3 sequence is 15 residues long. CDR3 loop: CASSWDISTNEKLFF. CDR3 DNA: TGTGCCAGCAGCTGGGACATATCAACTAATGAAAAACTGTTTTTT.

The rearrangement joins TRBV7-2 to TRBJ2-2; possible D gene TRBD2, 5 bases. This CDR3 is built from 14 residues. The V end was cut by 5 bases, the J end by 4 bases, with 11 bases between. Germline CDR1 and CDR2: SGHTA and FQGNSA. The CDR3, as DNA: TGTGCCAGCAGCGCCAATGAGGGCACCGGGGAGCTGTTTTTT. The encoded protein is CASSANEGTGELFF.

This chain connects TRBV9 to TRBJ2-1; 12 positions agree with TRBD2. The CDR3 contains 14 residues. Germline V CDR1 and CDR2: SGDLS, YYNGEE. The junction had 2 bases not matched to a gene; V was cut back by 4 bases and J by 6 bases. Here the CDR3 DNA reads TGTGCCAGCAGCCGGACTAGCGGGGTCAATGAGCAGTTCTTC. This gives the protein CASSRTSGVNEQFF.

J is TRBJ2-1 and V is TRBV5-5; tentatively, D is TRBD1 (5 bases). Germline loops: CDR1 SGHKS, CDR2 YYEKEE (reference sequence). The ends were cut back, 4 bases at V and 0 bases at J, with 8 bases in the middle. The CDR3 totals 14 residues. The CDR3 loop is CASSVTDSYNEQFF. CDR3 DNA sequence: TGTGCCAGCAGCGTGACAGACTCCTACAATGAGCAGTTCTTC. The full variable domain, its missing parts supplied by reference TRBV5-5 and TRBJ2-1, is DAGVTQSPTHLIKTRGQQVTLRCSPISGHKSVSWYQQVLGQGPQFIFQYYEKEERGRGNFPDRFSARQFPNYSSELNVNALLLGDSALYLCASSVTDSYNEQFFGPGTRLTVL.

This chain joins TRBV28 and TRBJ1-5; possible D gene TRBD1, 5 bases. Trimming cost V 8 bases and J 6 bases, with 17 bases left between them. The CDR3 is 14 residues long. Germline V gene sequence: CDR1 MDHEN, CDR2 SYDVKM. For the CDR3, the DNA is TGTGCCAGCGGTGGAGGGGCGAGAGCTCAGCCCCAGCATTTT. Translating gives CASGGGARAQPQHF.

The chain uses TRBV5-6 and TRBJ1-3; 7 bases match TRBD1. In germline, CDR1 is SGHDT, CDR2 YYEEEE. V lost 3 bases and J lost 4; bases outside the gene matches: 13. The CDR3 totals 17 residues. Written as DNA, the CDR3 is TGTGCCAGCAGCTCTGCCATACTGACAGGGACCGGAAACACCATATATTTT. Protein: CASSSAILTGTGNTIYF. Together with reference TRBV5-6 and TRBJ1-3, the CDR3 gives the full variable domain: DAGVTQSPTHLIKTRGQQVTLRCSPKSGHDTVSWYQQALGQGPQFIFQYYEEEERQRGNFPDRFSGHQFPNYSSELNVNALLLGDSALYLCASSSAILTGTGNTIYFGEGSWLTVV.

The rearrangement joins TRBV5-4 to TRBJ1-2; 7 bases fit TRBD1. The CDR3 is made up of 13 amino acids. V lost 0 bases, J lost 7 bases, and 3 bases stayed unmatched. Germline CDR1 is SGHNT and CDR2 is YYREEE (reference sequence). CDR3 in amino acids: CASSLVQGSGYTF. CDR3 nucleotide sequence: TGTGCCAGCAGCTTGGTACAGGGGAGTGGCTACACCTTC.

The rearrangement joins TRBV6-5 to TRBJ1-6, with 7 bases matching TRBD1. The CDR3 runs to 15 residues. With V trimmed by 6 bases and J by 6 bases, 8 bases remained unmatched. Per the germline V gene, CDR1 is MNHEY and CDR2 is SVGAGI. The CDR3 DNA reads as TGTGCCAGCAGCCCGTTCGGGACAGCTAATTCACCCCTCCACTTT. Translating gives CASSPFGTANSPLHF.

This clone was recorded only once. V and J are TRBV6-5 and TRBJ2-5, with a possible D match to TRBD1 (6 bases). Germline-derived CDR1 and CDR2 are MNHEY and SVGAGI. V shed 8 bases and J shed 2 bases, with 12 bases lying between them. This CDR3 has 13 amino acids. CDR3 in DNA: TGTGCCAGCGCGAGGGGACAACAAGAGACCCAGTACTTC. Amino acid sequence: CASARGQQETQYF.

V gene TRBV4-3 combines with J gene TRBJ2-5, with D maybe TRBD1 (6 bases). V was trimmed by 4 bases and J by 5 bases, leaving 20 bases between them. Germline loops: CDR1 LGHNA, CDR2 YSLEER. The length of the CDR3 is 16 residues. Here the CDR3 DNA reads TGCGCCAGCAGCCCCCGGACAGCAGGGGTCGGGGAGACCCAGTACTTC. Translated: CASSPRTAGVGETQYF.

The CDR3 nucleotides are TGTGCCAGCAGCCATCCTCGGGATTCATACGAGCAGTACTTC. Translated: CASSHPRDSYEQYF. The J gene is TRBJ2-7, the V gene TRBV4-2, with D perhaps matching TRBD2 (5 bases). Looked up from germline, CDR1 is LGHNA and CDR2 is YNFKEQ. The ends were cut back, 3 bases at V and 4 bases at J, with 13 bases in the middle. This CDR3 contains 14 residues.

This rearrangement joins TRBV2 to TRBJ1-2; D not resolved. Germline V gives CDR1 SNHLY, CDR2 FYNNEI. V lost 5 bases and J lost 0, with 13 bases in between. This CDR3 is 15 amino acids long. The CDR3, as DNA: TGTGCCAGCAGTTGGGCCCCAGACACTAACTATGGCTACACCTTC. Translated, it gives CASSWAPDTNYGYTF.

V and J are TRBV9 and TRBJ2-3, with 16 bases that match TRBD2. CDR3 size: 17 residues. The germline CDR1 and CDR2 sequences are SGDLS and YYNGEE. Germline trimming cut 0 bases from V and 5 bases from J; bases unmatched to any gene: 3. In nucleotides, the CDR3 is TGTGCCAGCAGCGTAGCAGGGACTAGCGGGGGGGGAGATACGCAGTATTTT. Amino acid sequence: CASSVAGTSGGGDTQYF.

This chain links TRBV6-2 or TRBV6-3 with TRBJ2-5, with D maybe TRBD2 (6 bases). In germline, CDR1 is MNHEY, CDR2 SVGEGT. Trimming left V 2 bases short and J 0 bases short, with 16 bases between. The CDR3 totals 17 residues. In DNA form, the CDR3 reads TGTGCCAGCAGTTACCGCCGGGACTGGGTAGACCAAGAGACCCAGTACTTC. This gives the protein CASSYRRDWVDQETQYF.

The V gene is TRBV12-3 or TRBV12-4, the J gene TRBJ2-3; D is unclear. V lost 1 base to trimming and J lost 6 bases, with 5 bases between them. The CDR3 extends over 12 amino acids. The CDR3 sequence is CASSLGADTQYF. The CDR3 DNA is TGTGCCAGCAGTTTAGGGGCTGATACGCAGTATTTT.

The sample holds a few counts of this clone. The chain has TRBV29-1 and TRBJ2-7; D may be TRBD2 (6 bases). Deletions cut 7 bases from V and 2 bases from J, with 18 bases between. The CDR3 contains 14 residues. Germline V gene sequence: CDR1 SQVTM, CDR2 ANQGSEA. CDR3 coding DNA: TGCAGCGCGAGGGCGGGGAGCCTCCCCTACGAGCAGTACTTC. This encodes CSARAGSLPYEQYF.